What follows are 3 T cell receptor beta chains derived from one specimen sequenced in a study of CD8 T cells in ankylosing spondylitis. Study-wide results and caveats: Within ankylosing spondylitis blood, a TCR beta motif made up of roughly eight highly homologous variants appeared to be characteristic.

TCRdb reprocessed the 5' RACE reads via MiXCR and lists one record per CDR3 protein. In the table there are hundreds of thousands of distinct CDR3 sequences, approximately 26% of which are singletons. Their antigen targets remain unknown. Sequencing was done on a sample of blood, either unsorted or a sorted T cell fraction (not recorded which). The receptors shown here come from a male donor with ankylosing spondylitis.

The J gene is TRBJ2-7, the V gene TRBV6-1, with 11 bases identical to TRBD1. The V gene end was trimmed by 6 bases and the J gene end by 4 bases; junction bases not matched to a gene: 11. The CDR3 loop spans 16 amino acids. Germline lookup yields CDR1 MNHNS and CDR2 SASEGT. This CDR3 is CASSPGDRGFVYEQYF. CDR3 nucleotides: TGTGCCAGCAGCCCCGGGGACAGGGGGTTTGTTTACGAGCAGTACTTC.

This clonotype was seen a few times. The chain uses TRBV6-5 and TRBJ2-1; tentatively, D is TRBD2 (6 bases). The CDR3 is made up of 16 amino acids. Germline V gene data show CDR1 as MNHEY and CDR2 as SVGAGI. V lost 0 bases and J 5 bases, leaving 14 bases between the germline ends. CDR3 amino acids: CASSYSPGRRDNEQFF. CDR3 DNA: TGTGCCAGCAGTTACTCCCCAGGGAGGCGGGACAATGAGCAGTTCTTC.

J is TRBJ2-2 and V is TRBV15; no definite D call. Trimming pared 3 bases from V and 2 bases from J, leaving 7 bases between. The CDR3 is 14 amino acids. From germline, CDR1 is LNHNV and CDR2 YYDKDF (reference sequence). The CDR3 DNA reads TGTGCCACCAGCAGGGGGTCCAACACCGGGGAGCTGTTTTTT. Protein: CATSRGSNTGELFF.